Each of the 17 T cell receptor beta chains below was sequenced from the same sample in a study of OX40 agonist ivuxolimab in advanced cancers. Library generation was performed with the immunoSEQ multiplex PCR assay. TCRdb took over this immuneACCESS table, retaining in-frame rearrangements with V and J assigned. Such tables are incomplete; in checked studies, under half of the missing clones stem from an unresolved V gene, and the remainder is unexplained. The sample table contains about 95,000 clones; only one count was recorded for roughly 90% of them. Of the sample, 2.6% is held by the ten largest clones. Sample: CD4+ or CD8+ T cells sorted from blood, taken in a trial of the OX40 agonist ivuxolimab. These receptors came from an adult with an advanced solid tumor such as melanoma, head and neck, liver or kidney cancer.

The rearrangement uses TRBV9 and TRBJ2-7; TRBD2 aligns across 8 bases. CDR3 length equals 12 residues. Germline lookup yields CDR1 SGDLS and CDR2 YYNGEE. The CDR3 DNA sequence: TGTGCAAGCGGGCGGGAGGCCTACGAGCAGTACTTC. Residues: CASGREAYEQYF.

Only one count was recorded for this clone. The rearrangement uses TRBV10-1 and TRBJ2-7, with 7 bases identical to TRBD1. This CDR3 region has 13 residues. Germline V gene sequence: CDR1 WNHNN, CDR2 SYGVQD (reference sequence). J gave up 3 bases and V 10 bases, and 9 bases lay outside the gene matches. The CDR3 spells CATSQGTLYEQYF. The CDR3 DNA follows: TGCGCCACCTCACAGGGGACCCTCTACGAGCAGTACTTC.

The chain couples TRBV28 to TRBJ2-7; TRBD2 matches at 7 bases. Germline lookup yields CDR1 MDHEN and CDR2 SYDVKM. The CDR3 is 15 amino acids. J was trimmed by 3 bases and V by 6 bases; bases with no gene match: 11. This chain's CDR3 is CASSPSGKTFYEQYF. CDR3 nucleotides: TGTGCCAGCAGCCCCAGCGGGAAGACCTTCTACGAGCAGTACTTC. Full variable domain (remainder filled in from reference TRBV28 and TRBJ2-7): DVKVTQSSRYLVKRTGEKVFLECVQDMDHENMFWYRQDPGLGLRLIYFSYDVKMKEKGDIPEGYSVSREKKERFSLILESASTNQTSMYLCASSPSGKTFYEQYFGPGTRLTVT.

The chain employs TRBV6-6 and TRBJ2-7, with D perhaps matching TRBD2 (6 bases). This CDR3 is built from 12 residues. The V and J ends lost 5 bases and 6 bases respectively, with 11 bases between them. Germline V lookup: CDR1 MNHNY, CDR2 SVGAGI (reference sequence). CDR3 in DNA: TGTGCCAGCAGTCCCCGGAGGGGCGAGCAGTACTTC. This gives the protein CASSPRRGEQYF.

The chain joins TRBV4-1 to TRBJ2-5; D gene unclear. CDR1 is MGHRA, CDR2 YSYEKL, per germline. This CDR3 is 14 amino acids long. V shed 4 bases and J shed 3 bases, with 12 bases lying between them. CDR3 sequence reads: CASSLTPRKETQYF. Written as DNA, the CDR3 is TGCGCCAGCAGCCTCACCCCCAGAAAAGAGACCCAGTACTTC.

The gene calls are TRBV6-5 and TRBJ1-2, with TRBD1 as a possible D gene (5 bases). The V and J ends lost 5 bases and 7 bases respectively, with 14 bases between them. Germline V gives CDR1 MNHEY, CDR2 SVGAGI. The CDR3 is made up of 13 amino acids. The CDR3 DNA is TGTGCCAGCAGTCCTCTCAGGGTCTCTGGCTACACCTTC. It translates to CASSPLRVSGYTF.

The chain joins TRBV28 to TRBJ2-3; no clear D. The CDR3 is 15 residues long. V lost 1 base and J lost 0, with 8 bases in between. In germline, CDR1 is MDHEN, CDR2 SYDVKM. The CDR3 sequence is CASSLSSSSTDTQYF. The CDR3, as DNA: TGTGCCAGCAGTTTATCCAGCAGTAGCACAGATACGCAGTATTTT.

The chain has TRBV5-4 and TRBJ1-3; TRBD1 is a possible D gene (5 bases). V was clipped by 3 bases and J by 0 bases, with 13 bases between them. The germline V gene has CDR1 SGHNT and CDR2 YYREEE (reference sequence). The CDR3 is made up of 16 amino acids. For the CDR3, the DNA is TGTGCCAGCAGCTCGGGACGGGACCGCTCTGGAAACACCATATATTTT. It yields the protein CASSSGRDRSGNTIYF. Variable domain in full (rest from reference TRBV5-4 and TRBJ1-3): ETGVTQSPTHLIKTRGQQVTLRCSSQSGHNTVSWYQQALGQGPQFIFQYYREEENGRGNFPPRFSGLQFPNYSSELNVNALELDDSALYLCASSSGRDRSGNTIYFGEGSWLTVV.

The rearrangement joins TRBV5-4 to TRBJ2-2; D gene ambiguous. From germline, CDR1 is SGHNT and CDR2 YYREEE (reference sequence). V dropped 4 bases and J dropped 0 bases, with 13 bases sitting between them. The CDR3 extends over 16 amino acids. The CDR3 DNA reads TGTGCCAGCAGCATCGATCCAGGAACGAACACCGGGGAGCTGTTTTTT. It encodes CASSIDPGTNTGELFF. The full variable domain, with the rest looked up from reference TRBV5-4 and TRBJ2-2, is ETGVTQSPTHLIKTRGQQVTLRCSSQSGHNTVSWYQQALGQGPQFIFQYYREEENGRGNFPPRFSGLQFPNYSSELNVNALELDDSALYLCASSIDPGTNTGELFFGEGSRLTVL.

The gene calls are TRBV2 and TRBJ2-3, with D unclear. Trimming removed 3 bases at V and 5 bases at J, with 6 bases between. The CDR3 has 12 residues. The germline V gene encodes CDR1 SNHLY and CDR2 FYNNEI. DNA for the CDR3: TGTGCCAGCAGTGAGTTTTTAGATACGCAGTATTTT. It is translated as CASSEFLDTQYF.

The rearrangement uses TRBV19 and TRBJ2-5, with a possible D match to TRBD2 (6 bases). Per the germline V gene, CDR1 is LNHDA and CDR2 is SQIVND (reference sequence). CDR3 length: 13 residues. The V end lost 6 bases, the J end lost 1 base, and 9 bases lay between the germline ends. The CDR3 spells CASRGLSQETQYF. The CDR3 DNA sequence: TGTGCCAGTAGGGGACTGTCCCAAGAGACCCAGTACTTC.

This chain links TRBV28 with TRBJ1-2; D gene ambiguous. The CDR3 consists of 14 residues. Germline CDR1 MDHEN, CDR2 SYDVKM. V lost 0 bases and J lost 8, with 13 bases in between. CDR3 DNA sequence: TGTGCCAGCAGTTTATGGGAGGCCCGATTGGGCTACACCTTC. This sequence encodes CASSLWEARLGYTF.

The chain is built from TRBV19 and TRBJ2-2; possibly TRBD1 for D (6 bases). The V end was cut by 4 bases, the J end by 0 bases, with 15 bases between. The germline CDR1 and CDR2 sequences are LNHDA and SQIVND (reference sequence). CDR3 length: 17 amino acids. CDR3: CASSNQGLFANTGELFF. Written as DNA, the CDR3 is TGTGCCAGTAGTAATCAGGGGCTATTTGCGAACACCGGGGAGCTGTTTTTT.

The rearrangement uses TRBV7-9 and TRBJ2-3, with 7 bases identical to TRBD1. The CDR3 is 15 residues long. Per germline, CDR1 SEHNR and CDR2 FQNEAQ (reference sequence). With V trimmed by 5 bases and J by 2 bases, 7 bases remained unmatched. The CDR3 protein is CASSHSDRTTDTQYF. The CDR3 DNA sequence: TGTGCCAGCAGCCATTCGGACAGGACCACAGATACGCAGTATTTT.

This rearrangement joins TRBV28 to TRBJ1-2; the match to TRBD1 covers 7 bases. Germline V CDR1 and CDR2: MDHEN, SYDVKM. There are 15 residues in the CDR3. V was clipped by 4 bases and J by 5 bases; unmatched bases: 10. CDR3 loop: CASSYPTGQRYGYTF. The CDR3 bases are TGTGCCAGCAGTTACCCGACAGGGCAGAGGTATGGCTACACCTTC.

The chain joins TRBV10-1 to TRBJ2-5, with 8 bases lining up with TRBD2. CDR3 size: 16 residues. Germline trimming cut 3 bases from V and 4 bases from J; bases unmatched to any gene: 10. Germline V gives CDR1 WNHNN, CDR2 SYGVQD (reference sequence). CDR3 residues: CASSDGSGRSGETQYF. DNA of the CDR3: TGCGCCAGCAGTGACGGGAGCGGGAGATCAGGAGAGACCCAGTACTTC.

This clone was seen only a few times. The rearrangement joins TRBV13 to TRBJ2-7; D not certain. Looked up from germline, CDR1 is PRHDT and CDR2 is FYEKMQ (reference sequence). V lost 8 bases to trimming and J lost 7 bases, with 24 bases between them. This CDR3 contains 15 residues. In nucleotides, the CDR3 is TGTGCCAGCCAAAATAGCCGGCTTGTGGGGTCGGAGCAGTACTTC. Its protein is CASQNSRLVGSEQYF.